Presented here are 26 T cell receptor beta chains from one specimen sequenced in a study of response to subunit inactivated influenza vaccine. TCRdb reanalysed the RT-PCR reads using MiXCR and keeps one entry per CDR3 protein. The table has 610,000 or so distinct CDR3 sequences, about 15% seen once. Sequences were derived from PBMCs from blood, sampled 11 to 12 days after vaccination. The receptors here all came from a man in his fifties or sixties who received an inactivated influenza vaccine.

In this sample, this clonotype turned up a few times. The gene calls are TRBV6-2 or TRBV6-3 and TRBJ1-1; D is unclear. Trimming pared 2 bases from V and 2 bases from J, leaving 12 bases between. CDR3 size: 15 residues. Germline CDR1 MNHEY, CDR2 SVGEGT. Here the CDR3 DNA reads TGTGCCAGCAGTTACGGGCCGGGGTTAAACACTGAAGCTTTCTTT. Translated, it gives CASSYGPGLNTEAFF.

The chain couples TRBV27 to TRBJ2-1; D call uncertain. Deletions cut 3 bases from V and 2 bases from J, with 11 bases between. The germline V gene encodes CDR1 MNHEY and CDR2 SMNVEV (reference sequence). The CDR3 is made up of 15 amino acids. CDR3 amino acids: CASSLGLPAYNEQFF. Written as DNA, the CDR3 is TGTGCCAGCAGTTTGGGTCTGCCCGCCTACAATGAGCAGTTCTTC.

This rearrangement joins TRBV25-1 to TRBJ2-7, with D perhaps TRBD1 (6 bases). V shed 5 bases and J shed 5 bases, with 19 bases lying between them. CDR3 length equals 15 residues. Germline V gene sequence: CDR1 MGHDK, CDR2 SYGVNS. The CDR3 coding sequence is TGTGCCAGCAGTCGAGGGGCAGGGGTGGTTGACGAGCAGTACTTC. It translates to CASSRGAGVVDEQYF.

This clonotype occurred a few times. The chain has TRBV20-1 and TRBJ2-3; D gene ambiguous. This CDR3 is 16 amino acids long. Looked up from germline, CDR1 is DFQATT and CDR2 is SNEGSKA (reference sequence). V was clipped by 6 bases and J by 4 bases, with 23 bases between them. The CDR3 spells CSAQARNRKVSDTQYF. In nucleotides, the CDR3 is TGCAGTGCCCAAGCACGTAACCGGAAGGTCTCAGATACGCAGTATTTT.

This clonotype came up a few times. V gene TRBV10-3 combines with J gene TRBJ2-5; 7 bases align to TRBD2. J gave up 2 bases and V 4 bases, and 1 base lay outside the gene matches. Germline CDR1 ENHRY, CDR2 SYGVKD. The CDR3 extends over 13 amino acids. CDR3 sequence: CAISGTSQETQYF. CDR3 sequence (DNA): TGTGCCATCAGTGGGACTAGTCAAGAGACCCAGTACTTC.

This chain connects TRBV7-9 to TRBJ2-2, with TRBD1 as a possible D gene (6 bases). V was trimmed by 2 bases and J by 2 bases, leaving 9 bases between them. Germline CDR1 is SEHNR and CDR2 is FQNEAQ (reference sequence). The length of the CDR3 is 15 residues. The CDR3 sequence is CASSLNRVNTGELFF. The CDR3 nucleotides are TGTGCCAGCAGCTTAAACAGGGTTAACACCGGGGAGCTGTTTTTT.

The chain is built from TRBV7-8 and TRBJ1-5; D is undetermined. Germline values: CDR1 SGHVS, CDR2 FQNEAQ. The CDR3 is made up of 17 amino acids. The ends were cut back, 0 bases at V and 2 bases at J, with 14 bases in the middle. The CDR3 region is CASSLARRVEGNQPQHF. Written as DNA, the CDR3 is TGTGCCAGCAGCTTAGCGCGTAGGGTCGAAGGCAATCAGCCCCAGCATTTT.

The V gene is TRBV7-8, the J gene TRBJ2-7, with a weak D call TRBD1 (6 bases). V was clipped by 4 bases and J by 2 bases, with 12 bases between them. CDR3 length: 14 residues. Germline CDR1 and CDR2: SGHVS and FQNEAQ. CDR3 loop: CASSYDRPPYEQYF. CDR3 DNA: TGTGCCAGCAGCTACGACAGGCCGCCCTACGAGCAGTACTTC.

This sequence joins TRBV7-9 and TRBJ1-2; a possible D gene is TRBD1 (5 bases). Germline loops: CDR1 SEHNR, CDR2 FQNEAQ (reference sequence). V dropped 7 bases and J dropped 1 base, with 7 bases sitting between them. The CDR3 has 12 residues. CDR3 loop: CASNQGNYGYTF. CDR3 nucleotide sequence: TGTGCCAGCAACCAGGGTAACTATGGCTACACCTTC.

This clonotype appeared a few times. The chain carries TRBV15 and TRBJ1-5; D remains ambiguous. CDR1 is LNHNV, CDR2 YYDKDF, per germline (reference sequence). Trimming stripped 5 bases from V and 3 bases from J, with 5 bases between. The CDR3 is made up of 12 amino acids. For the CDR3, the DNA is TGTGCCACCAGCCGCCCCAATCAGCCCCAGCATTTT. It specifies CATSRPNQPQHF. The whole variable domain, filled in from reference TRBV15 and TRBJ1-5, reads DAMVIQNPRYQVTQFGKPVTLSCSQTLNHNVMYWYQQKSSQAPKLLFHYYDKDFNNEADTPDNFQSRRPNTSFCFLDIRSPGLGDTAMYLCATSRPNQPQHFGDGTRLSIL.

The CDR3 DNA reads as TGCGCCAGCAGCCAAGAGGCGGTGGGGATCGGAGAAAAACTGTTTTTT. It is translated as CASSQEAVGIGEKLFF. This chain uses TRBV4-1 with TRBJ1-4; D remains unclear. The CDR3 has 16 residues. V gave up 0 bases and J gave up 8 bases, with 16 bases separating them. Germline-derived CDR1 and CDR2 are MGHRA and YSYEKL.

The chain has TRBV29-1 and TRBJ2-7; TRBD1 matches at 9 bases. Trimming took 6 bases from V and 6 from J; bases not matched to a gene: 9. Germline values: CDR1 SQVTM, CDR2 ANQGSEA. The CDR3 length is 13 residues. The CDR3, as DNA: TGCAGCGTCGTTCGGGACAGGGTTAGCGAGCAGTACTTC. Translated, it gives CSVVRDRVSEQYF.

The chain carries TRBV20-1 and TRBJ2-1, with 10 bases identical to TRBD2. CDR1 and CDR2 (germline): DFQATT, SNEGSKA (reference sequence). This CDR3 is built from 16 residues. J was trimmed by 4 bases and V by 4 bases; bases with no gene match: 10. CDR3 DNA: TGCAGTGCTATTGATCGACTAGCGGGCAGTTACAATGAGCAGTTCTTC. This codes for CSAIDRLAGSYNEQFF.

Only a few counts were recorded for this clonotype. The rearrangement joins TRBV3-1 to TRBJ2-3, with 8 bases fitting TRBD2. The junction had 6 bases not matched to a gene; V was cut back by 4 bases and J by 3 bases. The CDR3 consists of 15 residues. CDR1 is LGHDT, CDR2 YNNKEL, per germline (reference sequence). The CDR3 coding sequence is TGTGCCAGCAGCCTCAGCGGGAGTTGGACAGATACGCAGTATTTT. This codes for CASSLSGSWTDTQYF.

This clonotype has a handful of counts. The rearrangement links TRBV19 to TRBJ2-2; TRBD2 matches 10 bases. With V trimmed by 7 bases and J by 5 bases, 7 bases remained unmatched. The CDR3 length is 15 residues. The germline V gene has CDR1 LNHDA and CDR2 SQIVND (reference sequence). The CDR3, as DNA: TGTGCCAGTACCGCTAGCGGGAGTCGAACCGGGGAGCTGTTTTTT. Encoded protein: CASTASGSRTGELFF.

This chain uses TRBV10-3 with TRBJ2-4; no reliable D call. Germline V lookup: CDR1 ENHRY, CDR2 SYGVKD. Trimming shortened V by 3 bases and J by 5 bases, and 8 bases separated the two germline ends. This CDR3 spans 13 amino acids. The DNA for the CDR3 is TGTGCCATCAGTGATCGGCAGGAAAACATTCAGTACTTC. This sequence encodes CAISDRQENIQYF.

The J gene is TRBJ2-7, the V gene TRBV19; 8 bases are shared with TRBD1. Germline V CDR1 and CDR2: LNHDA, SQIVND (reference sequence). Unmatched junction bases numbered 3, after V lost 3 bases and J lost 5 bases. This CDR3 contains 13 residues. DNA for the CDR3: TGTGCCAGTAGTATCGGACAGGGACACGAGCAGTACTTC. This translates into CASSIGQGHEQYF.

This clonotype was detected only a few times. The chain combines TRBV29-1 with TRBJ2-2, with D hard to call. CDR3 size: 14 residues. The germline V gene has CDR1 SQVTM and CDR2 ANQGSEA. The germline V and J ends were trimmed by 4 bases and 8 bases, with 17 bases remaining between them. The CDR3, as DNA: TGCAGCGTTGCCCCGCTCCGAGACGGGGGGGAGCTGTTTTTT. Protein: CSVAPLRDGGELFF.

The rearrangement links TRBV20-1 to TRBJ2-3, with D hard to call. Germline V gives CDR1 DFQATT, CDR2 SNEGSKA (reference sequence). The V end lost 0 bases, the J end lost 2 bases, and 9 bases lay between the germline ends. The CDR3 has 14 residues. The CDR3: CSARDSGYTDTQYF. The CDR3 coding sequence is TGCAGTGCTAGAGATTCCGGGTACACAGATACGCAGTATTTT.

The V call is TRBV24-1, the J call TRBJ2-7; possibly TRBD1 or TRBD2 for D (5 bases each). This CDR3 spans 14 amino acids. V dropped 4 bases and J dropped 4 bases, with 13 bases sitting between them. Looked up from germline, CDR1 is KGHDR and CDR2 is SFDVKD. This CDR3 is CATSDPGTAYEQYF. The CDR3 coding sequence is TGTGCCACCAGTGACCCCGGGACGGCGTACGAGCAGTACTTC.

The gene calls are TRBV3-1 and TRBJ1-6; D is uncertain. Germline-derived CDR1 and CDR2 are LGHDT and YNNKEL (reference sequence). The length of the CDR3 is 17 residues. Trimming took 1 base from V and 1 from J, leaving 11 bases between them. CDR3 sequence reads: CASSQGGVGSYNSPLHF. As DNA, the CDR3 is TGTGCCAGCAGCCAAGGGGGTGTCGGGTCCTATAATTCACCCCTCCACTTT.

This rearrangement joins TRBV7-6 to TRBJ2-2, with a possible D match to TRBD1 (6 bases). With 5 bases removed from V and 5 bases from J, the gap between germline ends came to 12 bases. The CDR3 sequence is 14 residues long. In germline, CDR1 is SGHVS, CDR2 FNYEAQ. The CDR3 nucleotides read TGTGCCAGCAGCGTGGGGGCTGGGACCGGGGAGCTGTTTTTT. It yields the protein CASSVGAGTGELFF.

This clonotype came up a few times. This rearrangement joins TRBV30 to TRBJ2-7; 8 bases map to TRBD1. The V gene end was trimmed by 4 bases and the J gene end by 0 bases; junction bases not matched to a gene: 5. The length of the CDR3 is 14 residues. Germline loops: CDR1 GTSNPN, CDR2 SVGIG (reference sequence). CDR3 sequence (DNA): TGTGCCTGGACCGGACAGGGCCCCTCCTACGAGCAGTACTTC. Its protein product is CAWTGQGPSYEQYF.

The chain uses TRBV7-2 and TRBJ2-1; 9 bases agree with TRBD1. CDR1 is SGHTA and CDR2 is FQGNSA in the germline V gene. This CDR3 is 16 amino acids long. With V trimmed by 5 bases and J by 3 bases, 8 bases remained unmatched. The CDR3 loop reads CASSPSGQGLYNEQFF. CDR3 DNA: TGTGCCAGCAGCCCCTCGGGACAGGGCCTCTACAATGAGCAGTTCTTC. The whole variable domain, filled in from reference TRBV7-2 and TRBJ2-1, reads GAGVSQSPSNKVTEKGKDVELRCDPISGHTALYWYRQSLGQGLEFLIYFQGNSAPDKSGLPSDRFSAERTGGSVSTLTIQRTQQEDSAVYLCASSPSGQGLYNEQFFGPGTRLTVL.

The chain is built from TRBV29-1 and TRBJ1-1; 7 bases align to TRBD1. The V segment lost 5 bases and the J segment 2 bases; nucleotides outside the gene matches: 2. CDR3 length: 12 residues. Germline values: CDR1 SQVTM, CDR2 ANQGSEA. The CDR3 DNA reads as TGCAGCGTTTTAGGGGGCAACACTGAAGCTTTCTTT. Its protein product is CSVLGGNTEAFF. The full variable domain, its missing parts supplied by reference TRBV29-1 and TRBJ1-1, is SAVISQKPSRDICQRGTSLTIQCQVDSQVTMMFWYRQQPGQSLTLIATANQGSEATYESGFVIDKFPISRPNLTFSTLTVSNMSPEDSSIYLCSVLGGNTEAFFGQGTRLTVV.

This clonotype was detected only a few times. The rearrangement uses TRBV7-2 and TRBJ2-3, with D unclear. The CDR3 totals 15 residues. Trimming stripped 2 bases from V and 0 bases from J, with 9 bases between. CDR1 is SGHTA and CDR2 is FQGNSA in the germline V gene. The CDR3 reads CASSLMSLSTDTQYF. The CDR3 DNA sequence: TGTGCCAGCAGCTTAATGAGCCTTAGCACAGATACGCAGTATTTT.